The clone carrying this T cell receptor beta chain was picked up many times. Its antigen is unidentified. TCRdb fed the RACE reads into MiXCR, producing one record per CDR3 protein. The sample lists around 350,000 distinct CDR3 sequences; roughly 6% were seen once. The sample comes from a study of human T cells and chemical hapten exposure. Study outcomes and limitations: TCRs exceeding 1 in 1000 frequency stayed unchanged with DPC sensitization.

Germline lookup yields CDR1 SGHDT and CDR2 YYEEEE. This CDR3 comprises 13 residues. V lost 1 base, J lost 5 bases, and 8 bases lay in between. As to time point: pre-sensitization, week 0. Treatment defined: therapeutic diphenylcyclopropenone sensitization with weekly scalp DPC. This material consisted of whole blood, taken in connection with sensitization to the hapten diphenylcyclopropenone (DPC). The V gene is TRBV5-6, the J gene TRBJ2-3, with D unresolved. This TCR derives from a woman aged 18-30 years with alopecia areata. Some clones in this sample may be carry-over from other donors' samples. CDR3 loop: CASSLRVGDTQYF. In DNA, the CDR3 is TGTGCCAGCAGCTTGCGAGTAGGAGATACGCAGTATTTT.